Listed below are T cell receptor beta chains from one sample, sequenced in a study of T cell responses to AZD1222 COVID-19 vaccine. Clones were read by immunoSEQ multiplex PCR, and TCRdb kept only the in-frame ones, dropping some. The table has about 150,000 clones, approximately 94% seen once. The sample here was peripheral blood, taken on day 0 of AZD1222 vaccination. The source of these receptors is an adult in good health. Each CDR3 is given with its conserved first and last residue. The order of the fields is J gene, D gene, V gene, clone size, CDR3 protein, CDR3 DNA. The D gene is left open where the match is weak. A row's size may be missing; if present it is once, few, many or a size class.

TRBJ2-1 . TRBV28 once CASSFGLYNEQFF TGTGCCAGCAGTTTCGGCCTTTACAATGAGCAGTTCTTC
TRBJ1-6 TRBD1 TRBV6-5 . CASSPGQGKNSPLHF TGTGCCAGCAGTCCCGGACAGGGGAAAAATTCACCCCTCCACTTT
TRBJ1-2 TRBD1 TRBV6-5 . CASRPGQGNYGYTF TGTGCCAGCAGGCCGGGACAGGGGAACTATGGCTACACCTTC
TRBJ1-6 . TRBV5-1 once CASSSLETGASNSPLHF TGCGCCAGCAGCTCCCTCGAGACGGGGGCTTCGAATTCACCCCTCCACTTT
TRBJ1-5 . TRBV10-3 . CATSDATGRQPQHF TGTGCCACCTCGGACGCTACGGGCCGGCAGCCCCAGCATTTT
TRBJ1-1 . TRBV15 . CATSRDGLGEAFF TGTGCCACCAGCAGAGATGGGTTGGGAGAAGCTTTCTTT
TRBJ2-1 . TRBV18 . CASSPRDGSNEQFF TGTGCCAGCTCCCCTCGGGACGGGAGCAATGAGCAGTTCTTC
TRBJ1-6 TRBD1 TRBV14 . CASSQNRGTPLHF TGTGCCAGCAGCCAAAACAGGGGGACACCCCTCCACTTT
TRBJ1-2 . TRBV18 . CASSPQDRNYGYTF TGTGCCAGCTCACCACAGGACAGAAACTATGGCTACACCTTC
TRBJ1-1 . TRBV4-2 . CASSQISVGTEAFF TGTGCCAGCAGCCAGATTTCCGTTGGAACTGAAGCTTTCTTT
TRBJ1-1 TRBD1 TRBV18 . CASSPGGTGEAFF TGTGCCAGCTCACCCGGGGGGACAGGAGAAGCTTTCTTT
TRBJ2-6 . TRBV5-6 . CASSLGEVVSGANVLTF TGTGCCAGCAGCTTGGGAGAGGTTGTCTCTGGGGCCAACGTCCTGACTTTC
TRBJ1-1 TRBD1 TRBV4-1 . CASSPGQGAGPTEAFF TGCGCCAGCAGCCCCGGACAGGGAGCGGGTCCCACTGAAGCTTTCTTT
TRBJ2-1 TRBD2 TRBV27 . CASSYPSGSSYNEQFF TGTGCCAGCAGTTATCCTAGCGGGAGCTCCTACAATGAGCAGTTCTTC
TRBJ2-5 . TRBV5-6 . CASSHRVGETQYF TGTGCCAGCAGCCACAGGGTTGGCGAGACCCAGTACTTC
TRBJ1-2 . TRBV29-1 . CSVVAGELYGYTF TGCAGCGTTGTTGCCGGAGAGCTCTATGGCTACACCTTC
TRBJ1-5 . TRBV7-8 . CASSQLGGRGNQPQHF TGTGCCAGCAGCCAATTGGGGGGAAGGGGCAATCAGCCCCAGCATTTT
TRBJ1-5 TRBD1 TRBV2 . CASSGGTGGGQPQHF TGTGCCAGCAGTGGAGGGACAGGGGGCGGCCAGCCCCAGCATTTT
TRBJ2-5 . TRBV7-2 . CASSTIRGAQETQYF TGTGCCAGCAGCACCATTCGAGGGGCCCAAGAGACCCAGTACTTC
TRBJ1-5 . TRBV10-2 . CASRGGLSNQPQHF TGCGCCAGCAGGGGAGGGTTGAGCAATCAGCCCCAGCATTTT
TRBJ2-1 TRBD2 TRBV18 . CASGTSGGVGEQFF TGTGCCAGCGGGACTAGCGGTGGGGTCGGGGAGCAGTTCTTC
TRBJ2-1 TRBD2 TRBV19 . CASSLPGLATQQFF TGTGCCAGTAGTCTTCCGGGACTAGCCACCCAGCAGTTCTTC
TRBJ2-1 TRBD2 TRBV5-1 . CASSLDGPGGGNEQFF TGCGCCAGCAGCTTGGACGGTCCGGGAGGCGGCAATGAGCAGTTCTTC
TRBJ1-2 . TRBV5-1 . CASSRTGQGNDGYTF TGCGCCAGCAGCCGCACGGGGCAGGGGAATGATGGCTACACCTTC
TRBJ1-1 TRBD1 TRBV24-1 . CATSDTGASTEAFF TGTGCCACCAGTGATACAGGGGCCTCAACTGAAGCTTTCTTT
TRBJ1-1 . TRBV4-1 . CASSQEGGYLNTEAFF TGCGCCAGCAGCCAAGAAGGAGGGTATCTGAACACTGAAGCTTTCTTT
TRBJ1-2 . TRBV19 . CASTSRLNYGYTF TGTGCCAGTACCTCGAGACTGAACTATGGCTACACCTTC
TRBJ2-2 TRBD2 TRBV28 . CASSLTSGGVNTGELFF TGTGCCAGCAGTTTGACTAGCGGGGGGGTAAACACCGGGGAGCTGTTTTTT
TRBJ2-2 TRBD2 TRBV6-2/TRBV6-3 . CASSTSGKAGELFF TGTGCCAGCAGTACTAGCGGGAAAGCCGGGGAGCTGTTTTTT
TRBJ2-1 . TRBV9 . CASSRESYNEQFF TGTGCCAGCAGCCGTGAATCCTACAATGAGCAGTTCTTC
TRBJ1-4 TRBD1 TRBV7-9 once CASSLDTGTVNEKLFF TGTGCCAGCAGCTTGGACACCGGGACAGTTAATGAAAAACTGTTTTTT
TRBJ1-2 . TRBV10-3 . CAISEGRQASDGYTF TGTGCCATCAGTGAGGGAAGACAGGCTTCCGATGGCTACACCTTC
TRBJ1-6 . TRBV28 once CASSLASPLHF TGTGCCAGCAGTTTAGCCTCACCCCTCCACTTT
TRBJ1-4 TRBD1 TRBV5-4 . CASSLQGASEKLFF TGTGCCAGCAGCCTACAGGGGGCGAGTGAAAAACTGTTTTTT
TRBJ1-2 TRBD1 TRBV7-2 once CASSLKAGGGYTF TGTGCCAGCAGCTTAAAGGCAGGGGGTGGCTACACCTTC
TRBJ2-3 . TRBV7-3 . CASSLGASGTDTQYF TGTGCCAGCAGCTTAGGAGCTAGCGGCACAGATACGCAGTATTTT
TRBJ2-3 TRBD2 TRBV28 . CASSFQRGGSDTQYF TGTGCCAGCAGTTTCCAGCGGGGGGGCTCAGATACGCAGTATTTT
TRBJ1-2 . TRBV4-1 . CASSQGPSFANGYTF TGCGCCAGCAGCCAAGGTCCTAGCTTCGCCAACGGCTACACCTTC
TRBJ1-4 . TRBV28 . CASSFSSGLQQTNEKLFF TGTGCCAGCAGTTTTAGTTCAGGCCTGCAACAAACTAATGAAAAACTGTTTTTT
TRBJ1-1 . TRBV5-5 few CASSPWEQVTEAFF TGTGCCAGCAGCCCCTGGGAACAAGTGACTGAAGCTTTCTTT
TRBJ1-1 . TRBV28 once CASSLGTKLNTEAFF TGTGCCAGCAGTTTGGGGACGAAATTGAACACTGAAGCTTTCTTT
TRBJ1-1 . TRBV4-1 . CASSQVNGQNHGEAFF TGCGCCAGCAGCCAAGTAAATGGACAGAATCACGGTGAAGCTTTCTTT
TRBJ1-2 . TRBV29-1 . CSVEDRRAYGYTF TGCAGCGTTGAAGATCGGCGGGCCTATGGCTACACCTTC
TRBJ2-5 . TRBV4-3 . CASSPGTGRETQYF TGCGCCAGCAGTCCCGGGACGGGGAGAGAGACCCAGTACTTC
TRBJ2-1 TRBD2 TRBV19 once CASQGGPAGASSYNEQFF TGTGCCTCCCAAGGAGGGCCAGCGGGAGCGAGCTCCTACAATGAGCAGTTCTTC
TRBJ2-5 TRBD2 TRBV4-1 . CASSQVSFSGETQYF TGCGCCAGCAGCCAAGTATCGTTTAGCGGGGAGACCCAGTACTTC
TRBJ1-2 TRBD1 TRBV4-1 . CASSQSGTGNYGYTF TGCGCCAGCAGCCAAAGTGGGACAGGGAACTATGGCTACACCTTC
TRBJ1-2 . TRBV4-1 . CASSQDTAKANYGYTF TGCGCCAGCAGCCAAGATACGGCGAAGGCTAACTATGGCTACACCTTC